What follows is one T cell receptor (beta chain) and its context. Trimming left V 1 base short and J 1 base short, with 5 bases between. Per the germline V gene, CDR1 is GTSNPN and CDR2 is SVGIG (reference sequence). The CDR3 has 13 amino acids. The source of the sample is a study of human T cells and chemical hapten exposure. Time point given: patch test 1, 2 weeks after DPC sensitization. Documented treatment: therapeutic diphenylcyclopropenone sensitization with weekly scalp DPC. Via MiXCR, TCRdb re-called the RACE reads, giving one row per CDR3 protein. The sample has approximately 110,000 distinct CDR3 sequences, 11% seen once; the top ten hold under 4.5%.

Specimen: whole blood, collected in connection with sensitization to the hapten diphenylcyclopropenone (DPC). This TCR was sampled from a middle-aged woman with alopecia areata. Some clones in this sample may be carry-over from other donors' samples. The chain is built from TRBV30 and TRBJ1-5; D not resolved. CDR3 nucleotide sequence: TGTGCCTGGAGTGGACGGAGCAATCAGCCCCAGCATTTT. Its protein product is CAWSGRSNQPQHF.